This T cell receptor (beta chain) originates from a study of cytomegalovirus exposure and HLA in healthy donors. Study in general: Sequencing of 150 million to 200 million T cells in an earlier analysis found some 100 million unique TCR beta sequences. Study conclusions and caveats: A likely sequencing artifact accounted for one observed cluster of highly shared sequence variants. A link between a missense DCLRE1C variant and TCR beta V- and J-gene trimming emerged from a later analysis.

Donors counted as nominally healthy when sampled, yet unrecorded immune exposures were likely. Germline V CDR1 and CDR2: LNHNV, YYDKDF (reference sequence). This CDR3 spans 13 amino acids. V lost 1 base to trimming and J lost 7 bases, with 8 bases between them. On this clone itself: Its antigen remains unknown.

The PCR ran on 60 Vbeta and 13 Jbeta primers. Sequenced by immunoSEQ multiplex PCR; TCRdb stores in-frame clones only, minus some. The sample data list 150,000 or so clones. The sample taken for sequencing was PBMCs. The clonotype originates from a woman aged 40 to 50 in good health and CMV-seropositive. The genes are TRBV15 and TRBJ2-1; unclear D gene. The CDR3 region is CATSRVSRNEQFF. CDR3 in DNA: TGTGCCACCAGCAGAGTGAGTAGAAATGAGCAGTTCTTC.